The 30 T cell receptor beta chains below were found in one sample sequenced in a study of blood T cells in healthy people across ages. Then a second PCR, running roughly 7 to 11 cycles, was carried out with a sample-barcoded 5' primer and a J-beta primer mix. TCRdb reprocessed the 5' RACE reads with MiXCR, giving one entry per CDR3 protein. Found here are 1,500,000 or so distinct CDR3 sequences, 35% to 45% of them singletons; the top ten hold around 4%. The sequenced material came from blood. The receptors were sampled from a woman aged 18-30 years in good health.

The chain is built from TRBV4-3 and TRBJ2-3, with D possibly matching TRBD1 (6 bases). Trimming shortened V by 2 bases and J by 4 bases, and 10 bases separated the two germline ends. The CDR3 consists of 14 residues. The germline CDR1 and CDR2 sequences are LGHNA and YSLEER. The CDR3 is CASSQIEGADTQYF. CDR3 DNA: TGCGCCAGCAGCCAAATCGAGGGGGCAGATACGCAGTATTTT.

V is TRBV4-1 and J is TRBJ1-2; 7 positions match TRBD1. V lost 1 base and J lost 6; bases outside the gene matches: 11. Germline V gives CDR1 MGHRA, CDR2 YSYEKL. CDR3 length equals 16 residues. CDR3 sequence (DNA): TGCGCCAGCAGCCAAGTACTAATGACAGGGTTGCATGGCTACACCTTC. Protein sequence: CASSQVLMTGLHGYTF.

V is TRBV18 and J is TRBJ1-5; D remains unclear. Trimming pared 2 bases from V and 5 bases from J, leaving 10 bases between. The CDR3 is made up of 14 amino acids. Germline CDR1 KGHSH, CDR2 LQKENI. The CDR3 is CASSPKPNDQPQHF. As DNA, the CDR3 is TGTGCCAGCTCACCAAAACCGAATGATCAGCCCCAGCATTTT. The variable domain in full, with the rest retrieved from reference TRBV18 and TRBJ1-5, is NAGVMQNPRHLVRRRGQEARLRCSPMKGHSHVYWYRQLPEEGLKFMVYLQKENIIDESGMPKERFSAEFPKEGPSILRIQQVVRGDSAAYFCASSPKPNDQPQHFGDGTRLSIL.

This clonotype came up many times. V and J are TRBV7-9 and TRBJ2-3; a weak D match, TRBD1 (5 bases). Trimming stripped 2 bases from V and 2 bases from J, with 14 bases between. Germline loops: CDR1 SEHNR, CDR2 FQNEAQ (reference sequence). The length of the CDR3 is 16 residues. The CDR3 DNA is TGTGCCAGCAGCTTATGGGCAGGGCCCCTCACAGATACGCAGTATTTT. Its protein product is CASSLWAGPLTDTQYF.

The chain has TRBV4-3 and TRBJ2-3; 8 bases align to TRBD1. Germline V gene sequence: CDR1 LGHNA, CDR2 YSLEER. The V and J ends lost 1 base and 1 base, in that order; junction bases with no gene match: 7. This CDR3 spans 17 amino acids. The chain's CDR3 is CASSQGYRGYGTDTQYF. Here the CDR3 DNA reads TGCGCCAGCAGCCAAGGTTACAGGGGGTACGGCACAGATACGCAGTATTTT.

The gene calls are TRBV12-3 or TRBV12-4 and TRBJ2-3; a weak D match, TRBD2 (6 bases). Trimming stripped 2 bases from V and 1 base from J, with 13 bases between. The CDR3 length is 16 residues. CDR3 sequence (DNA): TGTGCCAGCAGTTTAAATGGCGGGGCGGGCACAGATACGCAGTATTTT. Encoded protein: CASSLNGGAGTDTQYF.

This clonotype appeared a few times. J is TRBJ2-1 and V is TRBV27; TRBD1 matches 8 bases. The CDR3 is made up of 14 amino acids. The J segment lost 3 bases and the V segment lost 7 bases, leaving 5 bases of the junction unmatched. From germline, CDR1 is MNHEY and CDR2 SMNVEV (reference sequence). CDR3 coding DNA: TGTGCCAGCACCTTTGGGACAGGCTACAATGAGCAGTTCTTC. This sequence encodes CASTFGTGYNEQFF.

As for this clonotype: One end of the junction is discordant with germline, which a read error may explain. The rearrangement joins TRBV3-1 to TRBJ2-7, with no clear D. Germline V gives CDR1 LGHDT, CDR2 YNNKEL (reference sequence). The length of the CDR3 is 12 residues. The CDR3 reads CASSQASDEQYF. CDR3 DNA: TGTGCCAGCAGCCAAGCCTCCGACGAGCAGTACTTC.

The rearrangement joins TRBV6-2 or TRBV6-3 to TRBJ1-1; unclear D gene. The CDR3 sequence is 15 residues long. V shed 2 bases and J shed 4 bases, with 14 bases lying between them. The germline V gene encodes CDR1 MNHEY and CDR2 SVGEGT. CDR3 protein: CASSYRPGWITEAFF. CDR3 sequence (DNA): TGTGCCAGCAGTTACCGCCCGGGGTGGATCACTGAAGCTTTCTTT.

V is TRBV7-2 and J is TRBJ2-3, with TRBD2 as a possible D gene (5 bases). The germline gives CDR1 SGHTA, CDR2 FQGNSA. The CDR3 contains 15 residues. The V end was cut by 5 bases, the J end by 1 base, with 13 bases between. CDR3 protein: CASSLPAVGTDTQYF. CDR3 coding DNA: TGTGCCAGCAGCCTTCCAGCGGTAGGCACAGATACGCAGTATTTT.

In the case of this clonotype: One end of the junction is discordant with germline, which a read error may explain. The genes are TRBV9 and TRBJ2-1, with 10 bases aligning to TRBD2. CDR1 is SGDLS, CDR2 YYNGEE, per germline. The CDR3 covers 17 residues. The CDR3 DNA sequence: TGTGCCAGCAGCGGCAACTCCGGGACTAGCGTCTACAATGGGCAGTTCTTC. This translates into CASSGNSGTSVYNGQFF.

This clonotype was seen a few times. V and J are TRBV14 and TRBJ2-6, with D perhaps matching TRBD1 (6 bases). CDR1 is SGHDN, CDR2 FVKESK, per germline. The CDR3 is 16 residues long. The V end lost 5 bases, the J end lost 3 bases, and 14 bases lay between the germline ends. CDR3 residues: CASSRYREYGANVLTF. The CDR3 nucleotides are TGTGCCAGCAGCAGATACAGGGAATATGGGGCCAACGTCCTGACTTTC.

This clonotype was detected a few times. J is TRBJ1-2 and V is TRBV5-5; weak D call: TRBD1 (5 bases). Germline lookup yields CDR1 SGHKS and CDR2 YYEKEE (reference sequence). The CDR3 runs 17 residues. The germline V and J ends were trimmed by 0 bases and 5 bases, with 20 bases remaining between them. The CDR3 protein is CASSLAVRQGLQYGYTF. The CDR3 DNA reads TGTGCCAGCAGCTTGGCCGTACGGCAGGGCTTACAGTATGGCTACACCTTC.

CDR3 loop: CASSYTLDHDTEAFF. In DNA form, the CDR3 reads TGTGCCAGCAGTTACACTCTGGATCACGACACTGAAGCTTTCTTT. The rearrangement links TRBV6-5 to TRBJ1-1; D not resolved. Trimming removed 2 bases from V and 3 bases from J, with 13 bases in between. This CDR3 spans 15 amino acids. Germline assignment: CDR1 MNHEY and CDR2 SVGAGI.

The V call is TRBV7-6, the J call TRBJ1-1, with TRBD1 identical over 8 bases. V lost 3 bases and J lost 4; bases outside the gene matches: 4. In germline, CDR1 is SGHVS, CDR2 FNYEAQ. This CDR3 is built from 14 residues. CDR3 bases: TGTGCCAGCAGCTTTGCAGGGACAGGCACTGAAGCTTTCTTT. Translation: CASSFAGTGTEAFF.

This clonotype was seen a handful of times. V and J are TRBV29-1 and TRBJ2-3, with 13 bases matching TRBD2. CDR1 and CDR2 from the germline V gene are SQVTM and ANQGSEA. The CDR3 length is 16 residues. Germline trimming cut 6 bases from V and 2 bases from J; bases unmatched to any gene: 8. The CDR3 spells CSVGGLAGLYTDTQYF. CDR3 in DNA: TGCAGCGTGGGGGGACTAGCGGGGTTATACACAGATACGCAGTATTTT.

This clonotype was seen a handful of times. The chain has TRBV2 and TRBJ2-3, with D maybe TRBD2 (5 bases). V was cut by 5 bases and J by 1 base, with 13 bases left in between. Germline CDR1 SNHLY, CDR2 FYNNEI. The CDR3 extends over 15 amino acids. This CDR3 reads CASSSRPGGTDTQYF. CDR3 DNA sequence: TGTGCCAGCAGTTCCCGTCCCGGGGGCACAGATACGCAGTATTTT. Complete variable domain (other parts from reference TRBV2 and TRBJ2-3): EPEVTQTPSHQVTQMGQEVILRCVPISNHLYFYWYRQILGQKVEFLVSFYNNEISEKSEIFDDQFSVERPDGSNFTLKIRSTKLEDSAMYFCASSSRPGGTDTQYFGPGTRLTVL.

The chain couples TRBV6-1 to TRBJ2-5; no clear D gene. The V gene's germline CDR1 is MNHNS and CDR2 SASEGT. The CDR3 has 18 residues. V was pared by 6 bases and J by 0 bases, with 23 bases between. This chain's CDR3 is CASRPTGRGLRYQETQYF. The CDR3 DNA reads as TGTGCCAGCAGGCCGACGGGCCGCGGTCTAAGGTACCAAGAGACCCAGTACTTC.

In its sample, this clonotype was seen a few times. V gene TRBV4-3 combines with J gene TRBJ1-2; the match to TRBD1 covers 7 bases. V trimming: 1 base; J trimming: 6 bases; junction bases outside the gene matches: 8. Per the germline V gene, CDR1 is LGHNA and CDR2 is YSLEER. CDR3 length: 15 residues. The CDR3 sequence is CASSQVGTASHGYTF. The CDR3 DNA follows: TGCGCCAGCAGCCAAGTCGGGACAGCGTCCCATGGCTACACCTTC.

This clonotype occurred many times. V is TRBV7-9 and J is TRBJ1-2, with TRBD1 identical over 9 bases. This CDR3 is built from 15 residues. In germline, CDR1 is SEHNR, CDR2 FQNEAQ (reference sequence). Trimming removed 4 bases from V and 4 bases from J; junction bases left unmatched: 7. In DNA form, the CDR3 reads TGTGCCAGCAGCTCCCCGACAGGGGGGAGCTATGGCTACACCTTC. This translates into CASSSPTGGSYGYTF.

The gene calls are TRBV30 and TRBJ2-1, with 12 bases aligning to TRBD2. V was clipped by 3 bases and J by 9 bases; unmatched bases: 6. Germline CDR1 is GTSNPN and CDR2 is SVGIG (reference sequence). CDR3 length equals 14 residues. DNA for the CDR3: TGTGCCTGGAGCACTAGCGGGGGGTTTCGTGAGCAGTTCTTC. It translates to CAWSTSGGFREQFF.

The chain joins TRBV2 to TRBJ2-2; 9 nucleotides match TRBD1. Trimming removed 5 bases from V and 4 bases from J; junction bases left unmatched: 8. CDR3 length: 16 amino acids. Per the germline V gene, CDR1 is SNHLY and CDR2 is FYNNEI. In DNA form, the CDR3 reads TGTGCCAGCAGTTTAAGGGGACAGGGTGTCACCGGGGAGCTGTTTTTT. Translated: CASSLRGQGVTGELFF.

This clonotype came up a few times. This chain joins TRBV29-1 and TRBJ2-5, with 10 bases matching TRBD1. The CDR3 consists of 14 residues. Per germline, CDR1 SQVTM and CDR2 ANQGSEA. The junction had 8 bases not matched to a gene; V was cut back by 6 bases and J by 4 bases. CDR3: CSVPGQGFAETQYF. The DNA for the CDR3 is TGCAGCGTGCCGGGACAGGGGTTTGCAGAGACCCAGTACTTC.

A few counts support this clonotype. The J gene is TRBJ1-5, the V gene TRBV12-3 or TRBV12-4; TRBD1 matches 11 bases. This CDR3 is 17 amino acids long. Unmatched junction bases numbered 7, after V lost 5 bases and J lost 1 base. The CDR3 protein is CASSLRTGGRSNQPQHF. The CDR3 nucleotides read TGTGCCAGCAGTCTCCGGACAGGGGGCAGAAGCAATCAGCCCCAGCATTTT.

The chain uses TRBV18 and TRBJ1-2; 7 bases agree with TRBD1. This CDR3 has 15 amino acids. V trimming: 6 bases; J trimming: 7 bases; junction bases outside the gene matches: 14. Looked up from germline, CDR1 is KGHSH and CDR2 is LQKENI. CDR3: CASSETGQSLGGYTF. CDR3 bases: TGTGCCAGCTCCGAGACGGGACAGTCCCTGGGTGGCTACACCTTC.

This clonotype was observed a handful of times. V usage is TRBV6-2 or TRBV6-3 and J usage is TRBJ2-1; D not resolved. With 4 bases removed from V and 8 bases from J, the gap between germline ends came to 9 bases. This CDR3 region has 12 residues. Germline V CDR1 and CDR2: MNHEY, SVGEGT. For the CDR3, the DNA is TGTGCCAGCAGTTGGACCATCCATGAGCAGTTCTTC. Its protein is CASSWTIHEQFF.

The chain uses TRBV6-5 and TRBJ2-5; 7 positions match TRBD1. The CDR3 runs to 16 residues. J was trimmed by 3 bases and V by 3 bases; bases with no gene match: 10. The germline gives CDR1 MNHEY, CDR2 SVGAGI. The CDR3 nucleotides are TGTGCCAGCAGTTATGAGGCAGGGGGAGTGAAAGAGACCCAGTACTTC. Translated, it gives CASSYEAGGVKETQYF.

The chain uses TRBV6-2 or TRBV6-3 and TRBJ2-7; a weak D match, TRBD2 (5 bases). CDR1 MNHEY and CDR2 SVGEGT come from the germline V gene. V was pared by 4 bases and J by 3 bases, with 16 bases between. CDR3 length: 15 residues. CDR3 in DNA: TGTGCCAGCAGTTTATCCCGGGGTTCTTACTACGAGCAGTACTTC. Amino acid sequence: CASSLSRGSYYEQYF.

The chain joins TRBV19 to TRBJ2-1, with TRBD2 identical over 12 bases. This CDR3 spans 18 amino acids. The ends lost 3 bases at V and 5 bases at J; junction bases unmatched: 11. The V gene's germline CDR1 is LNHDA and CDR2 SQIVND (reference sequence). The CDR3 DNA sequence: TGTGCCAGTAGTATTTCTAGCGGGAGGGCCCGATCCGACAATGAGCAGTTCTTC. It codes for CASSISSGRARSDNEQFF.

With respect to this clonotype: Germline and junction disagree at one end, which may indicate a read error. The chain recombines TRBV2 with TRBJ2-1, with D unresolved. Germline CDR1 SNHLY, CDR2 FYNNEI. The CDR3 has 15 residues. CDR3 in amino acids: CASSEWSHNYSEQFF. Here the CDR3 DNA reads TGTGCCAGCAGTGAATGGAGCCACAACTACAGTGAGCAGTTCTTC.